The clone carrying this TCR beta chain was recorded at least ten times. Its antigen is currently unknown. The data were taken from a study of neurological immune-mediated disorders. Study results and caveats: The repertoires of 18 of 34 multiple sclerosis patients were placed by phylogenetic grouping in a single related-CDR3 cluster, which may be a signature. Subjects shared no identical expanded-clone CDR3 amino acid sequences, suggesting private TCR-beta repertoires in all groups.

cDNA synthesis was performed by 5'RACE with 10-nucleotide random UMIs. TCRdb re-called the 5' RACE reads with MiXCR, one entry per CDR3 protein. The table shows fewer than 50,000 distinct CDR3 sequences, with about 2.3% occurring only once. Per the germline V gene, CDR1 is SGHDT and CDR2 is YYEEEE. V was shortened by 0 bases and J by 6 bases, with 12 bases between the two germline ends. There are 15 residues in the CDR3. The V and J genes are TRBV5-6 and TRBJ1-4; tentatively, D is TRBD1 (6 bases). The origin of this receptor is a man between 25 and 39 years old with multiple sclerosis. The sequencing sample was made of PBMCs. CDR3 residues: CASSLAGAGYEKLFF. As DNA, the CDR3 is TGTGCCAGCAGCTTGGCGGGGGCTGGATATGAAAAACTGTTTTTT.